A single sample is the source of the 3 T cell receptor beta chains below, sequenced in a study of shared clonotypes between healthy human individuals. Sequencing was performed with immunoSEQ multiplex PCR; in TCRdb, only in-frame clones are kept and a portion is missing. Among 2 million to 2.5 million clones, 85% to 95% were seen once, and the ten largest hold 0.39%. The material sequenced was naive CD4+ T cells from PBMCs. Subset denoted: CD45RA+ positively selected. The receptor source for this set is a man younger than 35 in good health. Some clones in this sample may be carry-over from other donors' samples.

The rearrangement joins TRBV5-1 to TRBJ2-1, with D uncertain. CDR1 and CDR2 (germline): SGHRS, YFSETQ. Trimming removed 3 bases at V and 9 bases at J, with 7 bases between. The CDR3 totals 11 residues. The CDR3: CASSYRREQFF. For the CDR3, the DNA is TGCGCCAGCAGCTATCGTCGTGAGCAGTTCTTC.

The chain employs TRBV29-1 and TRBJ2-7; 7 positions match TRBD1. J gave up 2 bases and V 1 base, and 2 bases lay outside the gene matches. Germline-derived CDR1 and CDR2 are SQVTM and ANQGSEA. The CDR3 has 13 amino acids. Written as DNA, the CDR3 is TGCAGCGTTGAAGGGACAGGCGCCTACGAGCAGTACTTC. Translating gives CSVEGTGAYEQYF.

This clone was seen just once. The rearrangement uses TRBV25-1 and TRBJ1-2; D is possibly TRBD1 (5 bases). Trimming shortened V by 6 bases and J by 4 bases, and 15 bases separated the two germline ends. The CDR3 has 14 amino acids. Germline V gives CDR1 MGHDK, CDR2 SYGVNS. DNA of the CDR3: TGTGCCAGCAGCGACCCGGGACGGTTCTATGGCTACACCTTC. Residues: CASSDPGRFYGYTF.